The T cell receptor beta chain described here comes from a study of post-analysis software for immune sequencing data. The library was made from cDNA and included unique molecular identifiers. In TCRdb, the PCR reads were re-called with MiXCR into one record per CDR3 protein. The repertoire holds about half a million distinct CDR3 sequences, with approximately 31% as singletons. This clonotype was sampled from a girl under 18 with multiple sclerosis. Sample: blood.

CDR3 protein: CSARSFNLDTQYF. CDR3 in DNA: TGCAGTGCGAGGAGTTTTAATCTAGATACGCAGTATTTT. The chain couples TRBV20-1 to TRBJ2-3; no definite D call. The length of the CDR3 is 13 residues. Looked up from germline, CDR1 is DFQATT and CDR2 is SNEGSKA (reference sequence). Between the trimmed V and J ends, which lost 6 bases and 5 bases, there was a span of 15 bases.